This T cell receptor (beta chain) originates from a study of CD8+CD57+ T cells in acquired aplastic anemia. About the study: Healthy donor CD4+ cell samples had a mean of around 10 million reads.

This CDR3 has 14 residues. The V gene end was trimmed by 5 bases and the J gene end by 6 bases; junction bases not matched to a gene: 7. Per germline, CDR1 LNHDA and CDR2 SQIVND (reference sequence). The template for TCR beta VDJ and CDR3 sequence profiling was genomic DNA. Via MiXCR, TCRdb re-called the reads, giving one row per CDR3 protein. The data show about 420,000 distinct CDR3 sequences, with 65% to 80% seen just once and 4% held by the top ten. Study observations and caveats: The same twenty-nine CD8+ CDR3 sequences occurred in patients and in controls.

Comments on this clonotype: Its antigen remains unidentified.

This clonotype was sampled from a human donor in good health, serving as a control. V and J are TRBV19 and TRBJ1-5; 7 bases are a match to TRBD1. Source material: sorted CD4+, CD8+, or CD8+CD57+ T cells (not recorded which) from PBMCs. Here the CDR3 DNA reads TGTGCCAGTAGTCTTCAGGGGGGGAGTCAGCCCCAGCATTTT. This encodes CASSLQGGSQPQHF.